Many counts were recorded for the clone carrying this T cell receptor beta chain. This record comes from a study of human T cells and chemical hapten exposure. The library put unique molecular identifiers onto individual cDNA molecules. Via MiXCR, TCRdb re-called the reads, giving one row per CDR3 protein. The sample consists of fewer than 150,000 distinct CDR3 sequences, 8.5% to 9% of them appearing once. RNA extraction used unfractionated whole blood as the source of total RNA. Trimming left V 2 bases short and J 1 base short, with 13 bases between. CDR1 and CDR2 from the germline V gene are KGHSH and LQKENI. The CDR3 is made up of 16 amino acids.

The chain carries TRBV18 and TRBJ2-3; the D call may be TRBD1 or TRBD2 (5 bases each). This TCR derives from a human donor in good health. Some clones in this sample may be carry-over from other donors' samples. The material sequenced was whole blood. CDR3 bases: TGTGCCAGCTCACCAGTACGGACGGGGCGCACAGATACGCAGTATTTT. Translated, it gives CASSPVRTGRTDTQYF.